These T cell receptor beta chains were read from a single sample in a study of siplizumab effects on memory and regulatory T cells. The protocol was immunoSEQ multiplex PCR, while the TCRdb copy is restricted to in-frame clones and leaves out a portion. The table has about 100,000 clones, about 90% seen once. Sequencing was performed on Tregs sorted from blood. These receptor sequences come from a human donor in good health. CDR3s include the opening cysteine and the closing phenylalanine or tryptophan. The D gene is left open where the match is weak. Rows give clone size only sometimes, using once, few, many, or a class for an expanded clone.

clone_size | j_call | v_call | d_call | cdr3_aa | cdr3_nt
. | TRBJ2-3 | TRBV9 | . | CASSVGTAGDTQYF | TGTGCCAGCAGCGTAGGGACTGCAGGGGATACGCAGTATTTT
. | TRBJ1-2 | TRBV19 | TRBD1 | CASSSQGALYGYTF | TGTGCCAGTTCCTCACAGGGGGCGTTATATGGCTACACCTTC
. | TRBJ2-7 | TRBV5-1 | TRBD1 | CASSWLDRGPREQYF | TGCGCCAGCAGCTGGTTGGACAGGGGTCCTAGAGAGCAGTACTTC
. | TRBJ2-7 | TRBV2 | TRBD2 | CASSRLAGGSEQYF | TGTGCCAGCAGTCGACTAGCGGGAGGATCCGAGCAGTACTTC
. | TRBJ1-4 | TRBV7-2 | . | CASSLIQGATNEKLFF | TGTGCCAGCAGCTTGATACAGGGTGCAACTAATGAAAAACTGTTTTTT
. | TRBJ2-3 | TRBV9 | . | CASSAGPQDTQYF | TGTGCCAGCAGCGCAGGACCCCAGGATACGCAGTATTTT
once | TRBJ2-1 | TRBV4-1 | TRBD2 | CASSQRTSGRARNEQFF | TGCGCCAGCAGCCAGCGGACTAGCGGGAGGGCGAGGAATGAGCAGTTCTTC
. | TRBJ2-6 | TRBV18 | . | CASSPQRNRVGANVLTF | TGTGCCAGCTCACCACAACGAAACAGGGTTGGGGCCAACGTCCTGACTTTC
. | TRBJ2-7 | TRBV18 | . | CASSLASAYEQYF | TGTGCCAGCTCACTCGCGTCGGCCTACGAGCAGTACTTC
. | TRBJ2-7 | TRBV29-1 | TRBD1 | CSVTSDRGGPEQYF | TGCAGCGTTACTTCGGACAGGGGAGGTCCCGAGCAGTACTTC
few | TRBJ2-5 | TRBV2 | TRBD2 | CASSGGTSGRGKTQYF | TGTGCCAGCAGTGGTGGGACTAGCGGGAGAGGGAAGACCCAGTACTTC
. | TRBJ1-5 | TRBV6-1 | . | CASSESPGFGNQPQHF | TGTGCCAGCAGTGAAAGCCCTGGTTTTGGCAATCAGCCCCAGCATTTT
once | TRBJ2-1 | TRBV7-7 | TRBD2 | CASSSPVTSGSYNEQFF | TGTGCTAGCAGCTCACCAGTCACTAGCGGGAGTTACAATGAGCAGTTCTTC
. | TRBJ1-1 | TRBV6-4 | . | CASSRLMNTEAFF | TGTGCCAGCAGTCGACTTATGAACACTGAAGCTTTCTTT
. | TRBJ2-2 | TRBV4-1 | . | CASSQNRAQRELFF | TGCGCCAGCAGCCAGAACAGGGCCCAGCGGGAGCTGTTTTTT
. | TRBJ2-3 | TRBV7-9 | . | CASSSWTGTDTQYF | TGTGCCAGCAGCTCCTGGACAGGCACAGATACGCAGTATTTT
once | TRBJ2-7 | TRBV27 | TRBD2 | CASRLSGTYEQYF | TGTGCCAGCAGACTAAGCGGGACCTACGAGCAGTACTTC
. | TRBJ1-5 | TRBV19 | TRBD1 | CASSIGVGQGNSNQPQHF | TGTGCCAGTAGTATAGGGGTGGGACAGGGCAATAGCAATCAGCCCCAGCATTTT
. | TRBJ2-5 | TRBV7-3 | . | CASSTGRDQETQYF | TGTGCCAGCAGCACCGGGAGAGACCAAGAGACCCAGTACTTC
. | TRBJ2-5 | TRBV19 | TRBD1 | CASSRGTVQETQYF | TGTGCCAGTAGTAGAGGGACAGTCCAAGAGACCCAGTACTTC
. | TRBJ2-4 | TRBV7-9 | . | CASGAKNIQYF | TGTGCCAGCGGAGCCAAAAACATTCAGTACTTC
few | TRBJ2-7 | TRBV6-1 | TRBD2 | CASRASGGTYEQYF | TGTGCCAGCAGAGCTAGCGGGGGAACTTACGAGCAGTACTTC
. | TRBJ2-2 | TRBV6-1 | . | CASSARGNTGELFF | TGTGCCAGCAGCGCCAGGGGGAACACCGGGGAGCTGTTTTTT
. | TRBJ1-3 | TRBV6-1 | . | CASSEASGSGNTIYF | TGTGCCAGCAGTGAGGCTTCGGGCTCTGGAAACACCATATATTTT
. | TRBJ2-1 | TRBV7-2 | TRBD2 | CASSRSGRAMNEQFF | TGTGCCAGCAGCAGGAGCGGGAGGGCCATGAATGAGCAGTTCTTC
. | TRBJ1-3 | TRBV18 | . | CASSPLGETAGNTIYF | TGTGCCAGCTCACCACTCGGGGAGACGGCTGGAAACACCATATATTTT
once | TRBJ1-5 | TRBV5-8 | TRBD1 | CASSSGQDMPQHF | TGTGCCAGCAGCTCGGGACAGGATATGCCCCAGCATTTT
. | TRBJ2-1 | TRBV5-6 | . | CASSLVGGEQFF | TGTGCCAGCAGCTTGGTAGGGGGTGAGCAGTTCTTC
. | TRBJ2-7 | TRBV7-2 | TRBD2 | CASSPGLATDEQYF | TGTGCCAGCAGCCCCGGACTAGCGACGGACGAGCAGTACTTC
. | TRBJ2-7 | TRBV5-6 | . | CASSRERPGGPYEQYF | TGTGCCAGCAGCCGCGAGCGGCCTGGTGGACCCTACGAGCAGTACTTC
. | TRBJ1-5 | TRBV6-6 | . | CASSYSLQLNQPQHF | TGTGCCAGCAGTTACTCGTTGCAGCTCAATCAGCCCCAGCATTTT
. | TRBJ2-3 | TRBV28 | . | CASRGSLNTDTQYF | TGTGCCAGCAGGGGATCCCTCAACACAGATACGCAGTATTTT
once | TRBJ1-2 | TRBV19 | . | CASSIGAADPYGYTF | TGTGCCAGTAGTATAGGCGCGGCAGACCCCTATGGCTACACCTTC
. | TRBJ2-1 | TRBV18 | . | CASSRGADNEQFF | TGTGCCAGCTCACGCGGCGCTGACAATGAGCAGTTCTTC
. | TRBJ1-2 | TRBV6-5 | . | CASSYSDGPRGCTF | TGTGCCAGCAGTTACTCGGACGGGCCGCGGGGCTGCACCTTC
. | TRBJ2-3 | TRBV19 | TRBD2 | CASSPSGTRGDTQYF | TGTGCCAGTAGTCCTAGCGGGACCCGGGGGGATACGCAGTATTTT
. | TRBJ1-1 | TRBV10-2 | TRBD1 | CASSWDRGITEAFF | TGCGCCAGCAGTTGGGACAGGGGGATCACTGAAGCTTTCTTT
. | TRBJ2-5 | TRBV27 | . | CASSTTGQYQETQYF | TGTGCCAGCAGTACTACGGGCCAATATCAAGAGACCCAGTACTTC
few | TRBJ2-1 | TRBV5-6 | TRBD2 | CASRRQELAGGEQFF | TGTGCCAGCAGGCGCCAGGAACTAGCGGGAGGTGAGCAGTTCTTC
. | TRBJ2-3 | TRBV5-1 | . | CASSSQGTQYF | TGCGCCAGCAGCTCCCAGGGAACGCAGTATTTT
once | TRBJ2-7 | TRBV6-6 | . | CASSYAGIYEQYF | TGTGCCAGCAGTTACGCTGGGATCTACGAGCAGTACTTC
once | TRBJ2-1 | TRBV12-2 | . | CASRPKGLAGDNEQFF | TGTGCAAGTCGCCCAAAAGGACTAGCGGGGGACAATGAGCAGTTCTTC
. | TRBJ1-5 | TRBV5-5 | TRBD1 | CASSPPGTGYQPQHF | TGTGCCAGCAGCCCACCCGGGACAGGATATCAGCCCCAGCATTTT
. | TRBJ2-1 | TRBV5-1 | . | CASYRARATSFQNEQFF | TGCGCCTCTTACCGGGCGAGGGCGACATCTTTTCAAAATGAGCAGTTCTTC
. | TRBJ2-7 | TRBV2 | TRBD2 | CASRRTSGRAIVYEQYF | TGTGCCAGCAGACGGACTAGCGGGAGGGCCATCGTCTACGAGCAGTACTTC
. | TRBJ1-4 | TRBV11-2 | . | CASSWLDSSTNEKLFF | TGTGCCAGCAGCTGGCTAGACAGCTCAACTAATGAAAAACTGTTTTTT
few | TRBJ1-1 | TRBV7-6 | . | CASTTVGTEAFF | TGTGCCAGCACCACAGTGGGGACTGAAGCTTTCTTT
. | TRBJ2-5 | TRBV5-8 | . | CASSSPQTQYF | TGTGCCAGCAGCTCCCCTCAGACCCAGTACTTC
once | TRBJ2-1 | TRBV4-1 | TRBD2 | CASSPSVAGGWNEQFF | TGCGCCAGCAGCCCGTCCGTAGCGGGAGGGTGGAATGAGCAGTTCTTC
. | TRBJ2-5 | TRBV5-1 | . | CASSTDLETQYF | TGCGCCAGCAGCACGGACTTGGAGACCCAGTACTTC
. | TRBJ1-2 | TRBV4-1 | . | CASSLREGQGNGYTF | TGCGCCAGCAGCTTAAGGGAGGGCCAGGGGAATGGCTACACCTTC
. | TRBJ2-4 | TRBV30 | TRBD1 | CAWSAGGTIQYF | TGTGCCTGGAGCGCAGGGGGAACCATTCAGTACTTC
. | TRBJ1-1 | TRBV2 | . | CASSESRANTEAFF | TGTGCCAGCAGTGAGTCCAGGGCGAACACTGAAGCTTTCTTT
. | TRBJ1-6 | TRBV18 | . | CASSPPVGAGNSPLHF | TGTGCCAGCTCACCCCCAGTTGGGGCGGGTAATTCACCCCTCCACTTT
. | TRBJ2-7 | TRBV5-4 | . | CASSSARTVQGGEQYF | TGTGCCAGCAGCTCGGCGAGGACAGTTCAAGGAGGCGAGCAGTACTTC